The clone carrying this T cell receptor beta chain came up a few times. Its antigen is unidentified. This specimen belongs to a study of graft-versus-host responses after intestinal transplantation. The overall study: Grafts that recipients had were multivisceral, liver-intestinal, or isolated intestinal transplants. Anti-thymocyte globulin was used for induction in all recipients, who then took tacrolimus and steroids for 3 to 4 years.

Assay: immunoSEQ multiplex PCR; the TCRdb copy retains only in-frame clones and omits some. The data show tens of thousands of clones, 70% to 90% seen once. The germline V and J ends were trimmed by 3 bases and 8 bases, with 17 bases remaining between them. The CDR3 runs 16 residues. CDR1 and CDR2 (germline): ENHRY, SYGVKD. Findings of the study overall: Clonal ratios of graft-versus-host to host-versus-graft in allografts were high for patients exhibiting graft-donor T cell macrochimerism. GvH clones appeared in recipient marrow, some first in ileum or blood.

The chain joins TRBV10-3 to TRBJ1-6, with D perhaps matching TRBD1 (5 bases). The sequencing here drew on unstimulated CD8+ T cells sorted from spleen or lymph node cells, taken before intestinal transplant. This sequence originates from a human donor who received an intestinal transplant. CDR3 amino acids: CAISDRAQPIYSPLHF. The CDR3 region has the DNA TGTGCCATCAGTGACAGGGCCCAACCCATCTATTCACCCCTCCACTTT.